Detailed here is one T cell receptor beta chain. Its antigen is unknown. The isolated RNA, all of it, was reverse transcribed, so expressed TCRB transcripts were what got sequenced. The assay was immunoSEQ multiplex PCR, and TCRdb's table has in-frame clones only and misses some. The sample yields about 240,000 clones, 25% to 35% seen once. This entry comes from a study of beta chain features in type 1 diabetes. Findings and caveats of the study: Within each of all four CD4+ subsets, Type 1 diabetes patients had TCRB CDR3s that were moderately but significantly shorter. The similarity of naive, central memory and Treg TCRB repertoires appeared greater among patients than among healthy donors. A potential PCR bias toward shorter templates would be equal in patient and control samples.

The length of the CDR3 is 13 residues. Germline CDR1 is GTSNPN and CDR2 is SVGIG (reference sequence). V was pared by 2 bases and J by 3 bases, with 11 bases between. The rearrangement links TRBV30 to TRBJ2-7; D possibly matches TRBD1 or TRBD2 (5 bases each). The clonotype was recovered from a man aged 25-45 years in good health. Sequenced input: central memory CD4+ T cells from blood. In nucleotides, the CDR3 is TGTGCCTGGAGTCCGGGACGGTACTACGAGCAGTACTTC. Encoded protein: CAWSPGRYYEQYF.